Listed below are T cell receptor beta chains from one sample, sequenced in a study of cytomegalovirus exposure and HLA in healthy donors. Clones were sequenced by immunoSEQ multiplex PCR, and TCRdb holds only the in-frame ones, with some missing. The sample consists of more than 100,000 clones, over 65% of them appearing once. The sample consisted of PBMCs. The source is a man aged 40-50 years in good health and CMV-seronegative. Each CDR3 is given with its conserved first and last residue. Fields, in order: J gene, V gene, D gene, clone size, CDR3 DNA, CDR3 protein. The D gene is left open where the match is weak. Clone size is stated in some rows and not others, as once, few, many or a class when expanded.

J: TRBJ2-3; V: TRBV30; D: TRBD2; size: NA; DNA: TGTGCCTGGAGTCTAAGAGCGGGAGCAGCAGATACGCAGTATTTT; CDR3: CAWSLRAGAADTQYF
J: TRBJ2-1; V: TRBV6-5; D: NA; size: NA; DNA: TGTGCCAGCAGTTACACCTCGACAGGGAGGAATGAGCAGTTCTTC; CDR3: CASSYTSTGRNEQFF
J: TRBJ2-7; V: TRBV28; D: TRBD1; size: NA; DNA: TGTGCCAGCAGTCTCCCCTCCCGGGACAGTTTCTACGAGCAGTACTTC; CDR3: CASSLPSRDSFYEQYF
J: TRBJ2-2; V: TRBV5-4; D: NA; size: few; DNA: TGTGCCAGCAGCTTGTGGACAGTCAACACCGGGGAGCTGTTTTTT; CDR3: CASSLWTVNTGELFF
J: TRBJ1-2; V: TRBV4-3; D: NA; size: NA; DNA: TGCGCCAGCAGCCAAGACCTAGGCCCTTCGGACTATGGCTACACCTTC; CDR3: CASSQDLGPSDYGYTF
J: TRBJ2-7; V: TRBV2; D: NA; size: NA; DNA: TGTGCCAGCAGTTCCGGGACTGGGGGCGAGCAGTACTTC; CDR3: CASSSGTGGEQYF
J: TRBJ1-6; V: TRBV2; D: NA; size: few; DNA: TGTGCCAGCAGTCTGAGGGGGAATTCACCCCTCCACTTT; CDR3: CASSLRGNSPLHF
J: TRBJ1-6; V: TRBV6-5; D: TRBD1; size: NA; DNA: TGTGCCAGCAGTCCGCGGACAGGGGAGTTACCCCTCCACTTT; CDR3: CASSPRTGELPLHF
J: TRBJ1-5; V: TRBV5-1; D: NA; size: NA; DNA: TGCGCCAGCAGCTTGAACAGCCAAGGGCCCCAGCATTTT; CDR3: CASSLNSQGPQHF
J: TRBJ1-2; V: TRBV28; D: TRBD1; size: NA; DNA: TGTGCCAGCAGTAACAGGGGGGCGGACTATGGCTACACCTTC; CDR3: CASSNRGADYGYTF
J: TRBJ2-2; V: TRBV7-3; D: TRBD1; size: NA; DNA: TGTGCCAGCAGCCCCGGGACAGGGGAAACCGGGGAGCTGTTTTTT; CDR3: CASSPGTGETGELFF
J: TRBJ2-5; V: TRBV7-2; D: TRBD2; size: NA; DNA: TGTGCCAGCAGCTTAGCGGGCGGGAGCGGGCAGACCCAGTACTTC; CDR3: CASSLAGGSGQTQYF
J: TRBJ2-3; V: TRBV5-5; D: TRBD2; size: NA; DNA: TGTGCCAGCAGCCCTCTAGCGGGCACAGATACGCAGTATTTT; CDR3: CASSPLAGTDTQYF
J: TRBJ2-1; V: TRBV4-3; D: TRBD2; size: NA; DNA: TGCGCCAGCAGCCAAGATTTGACTAGCGGGCTCTATGAGCAGTTCTTC; CDR3: CASSQDLTSGLYEQFF
J: TRBJ2-4; V: TRBV9; D: NA; size: NA; DNA: TGTGCCAGCAGCGGTACGGCGCGGGACATTCAGTACTTC; CDR3: CASSGTARDIQYF
J: TRBJ2-1; V: TRBV2; D: NA; size: NA; DNA: TGTGCCAGCATCAGACAGCGCTCCTACAATGAGCAGTTCTTC; CDR3: CASIRQRSYNEQFF
J: TRBJ1-1; V: TRBV19; D: NA; size: NA; DNA: TGTGCCAGTAGTATGCGCTCAGGGGACACTGAAGCTTTCTTT; CDR3: CASSMRSGDTEAFF
J: TRBJ1-1; V: TRBV19; D: NA; size: NA; DNA: TGTGCCAGTAGTATGAGGGCTGGGGACACTGAAGCTTTCTTT; CDR3: CASSMRAGDTEAFF
J: TRBJ1-6; V: TRBV5-4; D: TRBD1; size: NA; DNA: TGTGCCAGCAGCTTGGCCCCAGGGGGCCCAAATTCACCCCTCCACTTT; CDR3: CASSLAPGGPNSPLHF
J: TRBJ1-6; V: TRBV19; D: NA; size: NA; DNA: TGTGCCAGTAGTGGCGGGAGTCCTCCCGTTCTCCACTTT; CDR3: CASSGGSPPVLHF
J: TRBJ1-4; V: TRBV9; D: NA; size: NA; DNA: TGTGCCAGCAGCCACAGGGCCGCATTAAATGGGGGAGAAAAACTGTTTTTT; CDR3: CASSHRAALNGGEKLFF
J: TRBJ2-5; V: TRBV5-1; D: TRBD2; size: NA; DNA: TGCGCCAGCAGCTTCGGGACTAGCGGGTTGGGGCAAGAGACCCAGTACTTC; CDR3: CASSFGTSGLGQETQYF
J: TRBJ1-5; V: TRBV27; D: NA; size: NA; DNA: TGTGCCAGCAGTTTGGGGGGGGCAGGACAGCCCCAGCATTTT; CDR3: CASSLGGAGQPQHF
J: TRBJ1-1; V: TRBV30; D: NA; size: NA; DNA: TGTGCCTCGAAAGGCCCGCTAGGGAACACTGAAGCTTTCTTT; CDR3: CASKGPLGNTEAFF
J: TRBJ1-2; V: TRBV7-3; D: TRBD1; size: NA; DNA: TGTGCCAGCAGCTTACGATCCGGGACAGGGGAGTATGGCTACACCTTC; CDR3: CASSLRSGTGEYGYTF
J: TRBJ2-3; V: TRBV29-1; D: NA; size: NA; DNA: TGCAGCGTTGAGAATCCTACCGGAGATACGCAGTATTTT; CDR3: CSVENPTGDTQYF
J: TRBJ2-1; V: TRBV5-4; D: TRBD2; size: NA; DNA: TGTGCCAGCAGTCAAGCGGGGCCGAGCTCCTACAATGAGCAGTTCTTC; CDR3: CASSQAGPSSYNEQFF
J: TRBJ1-1; V: TRBV6-5; D: NA; size: NA; DNA: TGTGCCAGCAGTTACGTTCAGGTATCCACTGAAGCTTTCTTT; CDR3: CASSYVQVSTEAFF
J: TRBJ1-1; V: TRBV4-3; D: NA; size: once; DNA: TGCGCCAGCAGCCAAGCGACTGTCTTGAACACTGAAGCTTTCTTT; CDR3: CASSQATVLNTEAFF
J: TRBJ2-5; V: TRBV7-3; D: NA; size: NA; DNA: TGTGCCAGCAGCTTATTAGCGAGAGAGACCCAGTACTTC; CDR3: CASSLLARETQYF
J: TRBJ2-5; V: TRBV5-1; D: TRBD2; size: NA; DNA: TGCGCCAGCAGCTTGAGGACTAGCCAAGAGACCCAGTACTTC; CDR3: CASSLRTSQETQYF